This paragraph covers one T cell receptor beta chain sequence. J was trimmed by 2 bases and V by 4 bases; bases with no gene match: 3. Looked up from germline, CDR1 is SQVTM and CDR2 is ANQGSEA. The CDR3 has 14 residues. This record belongs to a study of blood T cell repertoires in COVID-19. Study context: Samples came from the United States, Italy and Spain, spanning acute and convalescent COVID-19. T cells, B-cell-depleted T cells, or PBMCs supplied cDNA or gDNA.

In the authors' workflow: Reference gene primer amplification in the assay estimated nucleated cell counts. Only in-frame clones appear in the TCRdb table, and some are missing; sequencing was by immunoSEQ multiplex PCR. V, J and clone size reflect that table, while D and trimming were determined from the DNA. This table holds 120,000 or so clones, 80% found once. The sample taken for sequencing was peripheral blood. The receptor was derived from a man between 70 and 80 years old with acute or convalescent COVID-19. This chain connects TRBV29-1 to TRBJ2-3, with 10 bases identical to TRBD1. CDR3 nucleotides: TGCAGCGTTGGGGACAGGGGACCCACAGATACGCAGTATTTT. Translated: CSVGDRGPTDTQYF.